This T cell receptor (beta chain) was captured by sequencing in a study of blood T cell repertoires in COVID-19. This CDR3 has 15 residues. Per the germline V gene, CDR1 is SGHRS and CDR2 is YFSETQ. Trimming removed 0 bases from V and 0 bases from J, with 7 bases in between. In the authors' methods: Researchers report that nucleated cell counts were estimated from reference gene primer amplification. Assay: immunoSEQ multiplex PCR; the TCRdb copy retains only in-frame clones and omits some. Clonal size and the V and J genes are those of that table, whereas D and trimming came from the DNA. The table lists approximately 200,000 clones, roughly 85% of them singletons, with under 20% in the top ten. This study enrolled people aged about 18 to 100 from about 24 US geographic areas. Before being deemed recovered, Cohort 3 donors had two negative PCRs, clearance, or symptom resolution.

Sequencing was carried out using PBMCs or T cells enriched from blood (not recorded which). The receptor was derived from a man aged 40-49 years who had recovered from COVID-19. The J gene is TRBJ1-3, the V gene TRBV5-1, with no clear D. DNA of the CDR3: TGCGCCAGCAGCTTGGACTCGAACTCTGGAAACACCATATATTTT. Protein: CASSLDSNSGNTIYF.